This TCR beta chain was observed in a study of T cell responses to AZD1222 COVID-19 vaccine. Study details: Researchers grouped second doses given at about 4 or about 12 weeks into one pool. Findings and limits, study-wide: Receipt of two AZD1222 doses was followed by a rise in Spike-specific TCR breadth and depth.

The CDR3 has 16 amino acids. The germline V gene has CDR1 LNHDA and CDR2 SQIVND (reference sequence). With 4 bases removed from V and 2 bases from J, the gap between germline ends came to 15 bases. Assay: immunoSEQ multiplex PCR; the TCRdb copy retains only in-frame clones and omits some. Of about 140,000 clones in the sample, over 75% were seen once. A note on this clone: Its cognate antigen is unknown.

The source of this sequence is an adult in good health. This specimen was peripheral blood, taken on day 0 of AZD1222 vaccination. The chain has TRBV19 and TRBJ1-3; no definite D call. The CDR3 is CASSNPGSIAGNTIYF. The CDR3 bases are TGTGCCAGTAGTAATCCGGGGTCTATCGCTGGAAACACCATATATTTT. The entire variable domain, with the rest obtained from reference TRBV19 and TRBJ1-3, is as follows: DGGITQSPKYLFRKEGQNVTLSCEQNLNHDAMYWYRQDPGQGLRLIYYSQIVNDFQKGDIAEGYSVSREKKESFPLTVTSAQKNPTAFYLCASSNPGSIAGNTIYFGEGSWLTVV.